This T cell receptor (beta chain) comes out of a study of shared clonotypes between healthy human individuals. Generated by immunoSEQ multiplex PCR, the TCRdb table keeps only in-frame clones and is missing some. The sample lists about 1.1 million clones; 78% were seen once. This CDR3 is built from 15 residues. Germline CDR1 reads SGHAT; CDR2 reads FQNNGV. Trimming removed 3 bases at V and 8 bases at J, with 17 bases between. Study findings and constraints: The study found approximately 5% of naive CD4 clonotypes shared across a few donors. Naive subsets generally exceeded memory subsets in estimated richness.

Regarding this clone: What it recognizes is unknown.

The J gene is TRBJ2-1, the V gene TRBV11-2; D gene ambiguous. Sequences were obtained from memory CD4+ T cells from PBMCs. Subset of the sample: CD45RA-negative fraction. This TCR was sampled from a young man in good health. Some clones in this sample may be carry-over from other donors' samples. As DNA, the CDR3 is TGTGCCAGCAGCTTGGTTACAGTCGGGTTCGATGAGCAGTTCTTC. Protein sequence: CASSLVTVGFDEQFF.